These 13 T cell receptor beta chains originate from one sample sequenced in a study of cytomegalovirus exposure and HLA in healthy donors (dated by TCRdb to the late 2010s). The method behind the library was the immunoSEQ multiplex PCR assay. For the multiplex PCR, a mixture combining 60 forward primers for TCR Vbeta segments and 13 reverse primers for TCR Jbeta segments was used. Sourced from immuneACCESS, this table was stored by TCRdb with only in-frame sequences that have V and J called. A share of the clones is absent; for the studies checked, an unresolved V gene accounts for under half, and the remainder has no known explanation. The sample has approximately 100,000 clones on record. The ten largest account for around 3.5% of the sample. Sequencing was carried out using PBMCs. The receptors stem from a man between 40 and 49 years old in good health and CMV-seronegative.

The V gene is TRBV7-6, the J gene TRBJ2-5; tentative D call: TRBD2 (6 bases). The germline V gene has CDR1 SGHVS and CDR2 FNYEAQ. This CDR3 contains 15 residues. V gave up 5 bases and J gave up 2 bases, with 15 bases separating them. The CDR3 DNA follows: TGTGCCAGCAGCCCTAAGGCGGGGCCTCAAGAGACCCAGTACTTC. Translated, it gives CASSPKAGPQETQYF. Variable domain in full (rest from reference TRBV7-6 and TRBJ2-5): GAGVSQSPRYKVTKRGQDVALRCDPISGHVSLYWYRQALGQGPEFLTYFNYEAQQDKSGLPNDRFSAERPEGSISTLTIQRTEQRDSAMYRCASSPKAGPQETQYFGPGTRLLVL.

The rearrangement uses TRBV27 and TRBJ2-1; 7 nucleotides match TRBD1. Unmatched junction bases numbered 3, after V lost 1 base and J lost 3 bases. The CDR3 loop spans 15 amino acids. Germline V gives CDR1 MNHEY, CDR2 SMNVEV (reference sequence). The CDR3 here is CASSLLQGYYNEQFF. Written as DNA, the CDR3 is TGTGCCAGCAGTTTATTACAGGGGTACTACAATGAGCAGTTCTTC.

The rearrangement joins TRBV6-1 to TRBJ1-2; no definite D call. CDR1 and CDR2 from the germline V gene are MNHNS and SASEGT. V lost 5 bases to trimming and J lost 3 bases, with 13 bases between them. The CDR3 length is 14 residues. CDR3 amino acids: CASSPLETYYGYTF. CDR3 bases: TGTGCCAGCAGTCCCCTCGAAACTTACTATGGCTACACCTTC.

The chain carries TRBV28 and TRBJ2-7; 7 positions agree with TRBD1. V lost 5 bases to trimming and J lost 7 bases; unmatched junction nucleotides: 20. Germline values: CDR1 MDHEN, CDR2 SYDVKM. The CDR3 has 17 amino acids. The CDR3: CASSQPRQGIFPEEQYF. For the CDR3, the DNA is TGTGCCAGCAGTCAGCCGAGACAGGGCATCTTCCCTGAAGAGCAGTACTTC.

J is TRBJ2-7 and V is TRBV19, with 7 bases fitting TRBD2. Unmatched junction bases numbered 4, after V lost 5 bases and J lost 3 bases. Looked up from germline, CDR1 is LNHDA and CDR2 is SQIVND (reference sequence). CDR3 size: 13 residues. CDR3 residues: CASSRTSVYEQYF. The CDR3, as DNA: TGTGCCAGTAGTCGCACTAGCGTCTACGAGCAGTACTTC.

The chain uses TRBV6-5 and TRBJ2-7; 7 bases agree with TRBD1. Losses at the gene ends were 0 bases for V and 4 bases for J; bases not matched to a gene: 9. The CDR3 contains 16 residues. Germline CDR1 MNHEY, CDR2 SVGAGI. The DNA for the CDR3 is TGTGCCAGCAGTTACTCGCTTCTGGGACAGACATACGAGCAGTACTTC. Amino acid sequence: CASSYSLLGQTYEQYF.

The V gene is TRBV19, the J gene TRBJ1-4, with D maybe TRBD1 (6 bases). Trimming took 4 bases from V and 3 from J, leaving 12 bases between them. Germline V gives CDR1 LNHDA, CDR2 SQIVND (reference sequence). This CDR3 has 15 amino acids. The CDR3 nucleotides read TGTGCCAGTAGTACGGCAGGGGTGGCTAATGAAAAACTGTTTTTT. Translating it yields CASSTAGVANEKLFF.

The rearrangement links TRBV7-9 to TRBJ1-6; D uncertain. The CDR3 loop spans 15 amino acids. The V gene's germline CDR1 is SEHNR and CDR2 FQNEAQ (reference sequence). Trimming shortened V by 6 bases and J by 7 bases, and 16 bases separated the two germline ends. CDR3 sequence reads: CASRGDSIGNSPLHF. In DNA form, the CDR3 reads TGTGCCAGCAGAGGTGACTCTATAGGAAATTCACCCCTCCACTTT.

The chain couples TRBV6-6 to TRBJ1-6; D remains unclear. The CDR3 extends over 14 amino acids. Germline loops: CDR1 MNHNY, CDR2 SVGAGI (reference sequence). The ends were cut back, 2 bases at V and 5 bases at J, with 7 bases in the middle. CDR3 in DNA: TGTGCCAGCAGTTACCGGCAGGATAATTCACCCCTCCACTTT. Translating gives CASSYRQDNSPLHF.

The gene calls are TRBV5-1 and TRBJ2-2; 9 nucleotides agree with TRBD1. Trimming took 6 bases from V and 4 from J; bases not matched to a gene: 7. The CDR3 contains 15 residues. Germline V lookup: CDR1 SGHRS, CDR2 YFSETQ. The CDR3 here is CASISGQGVTGELFF. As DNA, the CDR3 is TGCGCCAGCATATCGGGACAGGGTGTCACCGGGGAGCTGTTTTTT. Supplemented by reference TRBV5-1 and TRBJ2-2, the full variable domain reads KAGVTQTPRYLIKTRGQQVTLSCSPISGHRSVSWYQQTPGQGLQFLFEYFSETQRNKGNFPGRFSGRQFSNSRSEMNVSTLELGDSALYLCASISGQGVTGELFFGEGSRLTVL.

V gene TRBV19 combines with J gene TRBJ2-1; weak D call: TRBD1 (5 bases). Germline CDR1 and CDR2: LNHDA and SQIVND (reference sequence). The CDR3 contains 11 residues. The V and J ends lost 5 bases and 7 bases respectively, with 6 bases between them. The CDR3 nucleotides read TGTGCCAGTAGTGGGGCGAATGAGCAGTTCTTC. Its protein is CASSGANEQFF.

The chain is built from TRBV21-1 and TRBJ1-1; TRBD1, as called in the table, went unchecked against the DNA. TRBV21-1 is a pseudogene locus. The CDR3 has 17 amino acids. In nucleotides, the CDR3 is TGTGCCAGCAGCAAAGTTTTGCAGGGTTCGATGAACACTGAAGCTTTCTTT. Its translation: CASSKVLQGSMNTEAFF.

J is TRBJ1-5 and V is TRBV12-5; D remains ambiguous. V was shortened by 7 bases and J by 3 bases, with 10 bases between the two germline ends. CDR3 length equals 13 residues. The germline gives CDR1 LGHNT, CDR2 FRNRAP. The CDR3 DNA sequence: TGTGCTAGTGTGAGCAGGTTCAATCAGCCCCAGCATTTT. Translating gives CASVSRFNQPQHF.